The T cell receptor beta chain under discussion was sequenced for a study of regulatory T cells in long-lasting Graves disease. The time point denotes: persistent/refractory GD, antithyroid drugs over 5 years with positive TRAb. Researchers made the TCR library from RNA that was extracted from PBMCs. Patients came through an endocrinology department, and that department was in Xi'an, China. This clonotype was detected ten times or more. The target antigen is unknown. General study results and limits: New patients shared fewer public clonotypes (about 1,000) than persistent patients did (roughly 2,500). The analysis examined peripheral blood only and excluded thyroid tissue. Persistent cases favored TRBV28, TRBJ1-2 and TRBJ2-5.

Arm-PCR of CDR3 regions and iRepertoire HTBI primers were used to build TCR beta libraries. TCRdb itself ran the multiplex PCR reads through MiXCR, one entry per CDR3 protein. The sample contains around 430,000 distinct CDR3 sequences, around a fifth of which appear only once. This CDR3 comprises 15 residues. Trimming took 1 base from V and 4 from J, leaving 13 bases between them. The germline CDR1 and CDR2 sequences are MNHNS and SASEGT. The chain links TRBV6-1 to TRBJ2-5, with TRBD2 as a possible D gene (5 bases). Source: peripheral blood mononuclear cells (PBMCs), taken when the disease was refractory, from a patient treated with antithyroid drugs. This clonotype was sampled from a female donor with Graves disease. CDR3 sequence: CASSEVVDLGETQYF. The CDR3 DNA reads as TGTGCCAGCAGTGAAGTTGTGGACTTAGGAGAGACCCAGTACTTC.